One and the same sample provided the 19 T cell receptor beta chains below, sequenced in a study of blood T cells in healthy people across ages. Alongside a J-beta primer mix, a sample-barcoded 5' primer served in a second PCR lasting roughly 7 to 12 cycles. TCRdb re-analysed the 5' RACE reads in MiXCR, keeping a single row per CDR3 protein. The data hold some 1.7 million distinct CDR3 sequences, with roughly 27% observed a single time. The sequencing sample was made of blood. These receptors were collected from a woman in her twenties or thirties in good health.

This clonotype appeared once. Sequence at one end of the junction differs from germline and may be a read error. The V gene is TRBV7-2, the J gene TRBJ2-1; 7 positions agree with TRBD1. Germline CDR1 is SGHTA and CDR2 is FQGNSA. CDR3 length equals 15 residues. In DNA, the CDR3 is TGTGCCAGCAGCCGTGACAGGGAGTCCTACAATGAGCAGGTCTTC. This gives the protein CASSRDRESYNEQVF. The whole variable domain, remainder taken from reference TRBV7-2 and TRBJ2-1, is GAGVSQSPSNKVTEKGKDVELRCDPISGHTALYWYRQSLGQGLEFLIYFQGNSAPDKSGLPSDRFSAERTGGSVSTLTIQRTQQEDSAVYLCASSRDRESYNEQVFGPGTRLTVL.

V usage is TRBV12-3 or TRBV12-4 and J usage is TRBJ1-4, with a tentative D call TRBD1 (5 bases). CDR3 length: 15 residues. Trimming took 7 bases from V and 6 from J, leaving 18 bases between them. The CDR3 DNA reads TGTGCCAGCACCCAATCGGGACGTAGAGATGAAAAACTGTTTTTT. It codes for CASTQSGRRDEKLFF.

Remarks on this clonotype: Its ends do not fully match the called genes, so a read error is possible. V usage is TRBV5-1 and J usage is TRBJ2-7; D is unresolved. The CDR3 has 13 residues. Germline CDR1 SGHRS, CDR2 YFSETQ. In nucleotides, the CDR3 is TGCGTCAGCAGCTTGGACGGATCCTACGAGCAGTACTTC. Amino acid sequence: CVSSLDGSYEQYF.

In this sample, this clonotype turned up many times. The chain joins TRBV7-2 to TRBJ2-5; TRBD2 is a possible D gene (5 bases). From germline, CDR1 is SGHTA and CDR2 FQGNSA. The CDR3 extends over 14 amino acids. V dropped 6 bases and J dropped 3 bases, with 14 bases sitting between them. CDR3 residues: CASSRGPREETQYF. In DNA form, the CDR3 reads TGTGCCAGCAGTCGCGGACCGAGGGAAGAGACCCAGTACTTC. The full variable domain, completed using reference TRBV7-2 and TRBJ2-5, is GAGVSQSPSNKVTEKGKDVELRCDPISGHTALYWYRQSLGQGLEFLIYFQGNSAPDKSGLPSDRFSAERTGGSVSTLTIQRTQQEDSAVYLCASSRGPREETQYFGPGTRLLVL.

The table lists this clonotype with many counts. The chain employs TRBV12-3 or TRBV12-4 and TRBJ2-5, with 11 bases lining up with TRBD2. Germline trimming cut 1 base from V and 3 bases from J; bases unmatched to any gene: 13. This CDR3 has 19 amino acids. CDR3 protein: CASSLGVAGGPGGKETQYF. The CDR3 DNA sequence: TGTGCCAGCAGTTTAGGGGTAGCGGGGGGGCCCGGAGGCAAAGAGACCCAGTACTTC.

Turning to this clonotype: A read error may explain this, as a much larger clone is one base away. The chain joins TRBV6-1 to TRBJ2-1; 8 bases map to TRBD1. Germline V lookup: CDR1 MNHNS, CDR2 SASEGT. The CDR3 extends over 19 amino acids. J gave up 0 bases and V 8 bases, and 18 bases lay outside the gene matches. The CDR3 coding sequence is TGTGCCAGCGGGGAGACAGGGGCATCGTCCAAAAGCTCCTACAATGAGCAGTTCTTC. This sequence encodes CASGETGASSKSSYNEQFF.

The CDR3 DNA is TGCGCCAGCAGCCACGGTCCGGGACAGGGGTTGAACACTGAAGCTTTCTTT. Translating it yields CASSHGPGQGLNTEAFF. The rearrangement joins TRBV4-3 to TRBJ1-1; the match to TRBD1 covers 10 bases. The germline CDR1 and CDR2 sequences are LGHNA and YSLEER. The CDR3 contains 17 residues. Trimming took 3 bases from V and 0 from J; bases not matched to a gene: 7.

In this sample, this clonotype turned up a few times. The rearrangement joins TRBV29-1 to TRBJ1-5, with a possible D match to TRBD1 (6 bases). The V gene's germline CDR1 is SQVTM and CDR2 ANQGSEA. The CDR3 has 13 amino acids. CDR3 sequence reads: CSIRTGANQPQHF. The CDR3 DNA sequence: TGCAGTATCCGTACGGGGGCTAATCAGCCCCAGCATTTT. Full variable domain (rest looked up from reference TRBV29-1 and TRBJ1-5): SAVISQKPSRDICQRGTSLTIQCQVDSQVTMMFWYRQQPGQSLTLIATANQGSEATYESGFVIDKFPISRPNLTFSTLTVSNMSPEDSSIYLCSIRTGANQPQHFGDGTRLSIL.

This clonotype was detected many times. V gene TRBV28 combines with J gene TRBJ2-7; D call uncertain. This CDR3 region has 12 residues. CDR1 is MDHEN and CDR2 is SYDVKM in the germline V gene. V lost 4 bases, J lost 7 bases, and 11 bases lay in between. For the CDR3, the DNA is TGTGCCAGCAGTTCCTACATGCGGGAGCAGTACTTC. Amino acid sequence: CASSSYMREQYF.

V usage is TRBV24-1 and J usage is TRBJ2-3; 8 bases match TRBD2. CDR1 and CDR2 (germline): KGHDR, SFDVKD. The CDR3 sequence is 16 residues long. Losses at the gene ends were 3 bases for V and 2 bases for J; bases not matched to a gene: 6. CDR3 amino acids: CATSDPGAGVTDTQYF. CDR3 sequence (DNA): TGTGCCACCAGTGATCCCGGAGCGGGGGTCACAGATACGCAGTATTTT.

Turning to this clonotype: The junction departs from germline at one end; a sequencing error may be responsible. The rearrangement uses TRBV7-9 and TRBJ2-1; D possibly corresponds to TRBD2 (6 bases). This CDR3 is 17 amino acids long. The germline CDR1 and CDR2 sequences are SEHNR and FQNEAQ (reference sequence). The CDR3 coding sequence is TGTGCCAGCAGCTTAATCGGCGGGATGAGCTCCTACAATGAGCAGTTATTC. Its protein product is CASSLIGGMSSYNEQLF.

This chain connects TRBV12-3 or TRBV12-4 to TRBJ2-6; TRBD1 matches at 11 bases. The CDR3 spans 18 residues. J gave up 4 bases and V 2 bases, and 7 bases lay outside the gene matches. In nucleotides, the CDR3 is TGTGCCAGCAGTTTAACTGGACAGGGGGCGAAAGGGGCCAACGTCCTGACTTTC. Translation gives CASSLTGQGAKGANVLTF.

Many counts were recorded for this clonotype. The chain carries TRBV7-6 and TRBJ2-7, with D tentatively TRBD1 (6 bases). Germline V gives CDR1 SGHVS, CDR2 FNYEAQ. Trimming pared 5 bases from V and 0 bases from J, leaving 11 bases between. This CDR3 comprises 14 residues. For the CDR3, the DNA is TGTGCCAGCAGCACATACAGGGACTCCTACGAGCAGTACTTC. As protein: CASSTYRDSYEQYF.

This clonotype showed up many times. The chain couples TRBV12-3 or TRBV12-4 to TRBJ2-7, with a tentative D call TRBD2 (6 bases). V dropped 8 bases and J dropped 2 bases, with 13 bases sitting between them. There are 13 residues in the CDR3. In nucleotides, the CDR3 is TGTGCCAGCCGACTAGAACCCACCTACGAGCAGTACTTC. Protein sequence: CASRLEPTYEQYF.

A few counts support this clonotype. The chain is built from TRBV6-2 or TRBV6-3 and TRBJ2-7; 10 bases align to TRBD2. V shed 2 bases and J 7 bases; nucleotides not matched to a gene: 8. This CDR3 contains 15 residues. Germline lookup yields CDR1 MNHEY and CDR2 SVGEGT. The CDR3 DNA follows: TGTGCCAGCAGTTACAGCGGGAGGGCCAACAATGAGCAGTACTTC. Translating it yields CASSYSGRANNEQYF.

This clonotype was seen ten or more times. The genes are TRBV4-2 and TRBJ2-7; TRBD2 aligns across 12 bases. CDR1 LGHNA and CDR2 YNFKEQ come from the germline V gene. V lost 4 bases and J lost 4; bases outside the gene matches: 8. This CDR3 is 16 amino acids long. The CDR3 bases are TGTGCCAGCAGCCTCCAGACTAGCGGGGGCCGTTACGAGCAGTACTTC. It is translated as CASSLQTSGGRYEQYF.

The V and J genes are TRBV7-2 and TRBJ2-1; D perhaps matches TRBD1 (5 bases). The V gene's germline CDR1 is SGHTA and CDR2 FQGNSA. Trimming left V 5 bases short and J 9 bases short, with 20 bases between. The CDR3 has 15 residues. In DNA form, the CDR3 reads TGTGCCAGCAGCCCCCAGGGAAGCCAGGGCAGTGAGCAGTTCTTC. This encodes CASSPQGSQGSEQFF.

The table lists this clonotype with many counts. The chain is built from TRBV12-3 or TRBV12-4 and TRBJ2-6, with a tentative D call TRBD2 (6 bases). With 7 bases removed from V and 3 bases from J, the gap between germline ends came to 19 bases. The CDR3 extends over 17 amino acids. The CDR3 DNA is TGTGCCAGCACCCCTTCGGGAGCAGGGAATGGGGCCAACGTCCTGACTTTC. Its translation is CASTPSGAGNGANVLTF.

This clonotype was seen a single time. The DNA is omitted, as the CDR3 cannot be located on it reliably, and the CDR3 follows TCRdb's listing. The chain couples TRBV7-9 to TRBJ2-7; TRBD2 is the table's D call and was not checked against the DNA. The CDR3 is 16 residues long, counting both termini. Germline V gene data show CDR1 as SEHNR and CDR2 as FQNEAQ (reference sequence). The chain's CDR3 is CASSLVASGSSYEHYF.